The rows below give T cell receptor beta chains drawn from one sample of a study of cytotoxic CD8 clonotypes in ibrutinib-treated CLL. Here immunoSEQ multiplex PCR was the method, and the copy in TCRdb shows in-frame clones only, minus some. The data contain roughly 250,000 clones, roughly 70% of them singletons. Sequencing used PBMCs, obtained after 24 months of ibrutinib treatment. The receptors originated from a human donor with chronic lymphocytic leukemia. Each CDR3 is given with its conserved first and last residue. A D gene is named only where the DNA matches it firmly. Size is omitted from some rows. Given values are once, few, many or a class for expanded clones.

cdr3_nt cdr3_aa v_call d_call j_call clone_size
TGTGCCAGCAGTTACTGGCCGGACACCGCTAACTATGGCTACACCTTC CASSYWPDTANYGYTF TRBV6-5 - TRBJ1-2 -
TGTGCCAGCAGTGAGGGCAGGTACGAGCAGTACTTC CASSEGRYEQYF TRBV25-1 - TRBJ2-7 -
TGTGCCAGTGGGACAGGGAACACCGGGGAGCTGTTTTTT CASGTGNTGELFF TRBV7-2 TRBD1 TRBJ2-2 -
TGTGCCAGCAGCCACGGGACAGGGGGTGGAGAGACCCAGTACTTC CASSHGTGGGETQYF TRBV4-2 TRBD1 TRBJ2-5 few
TGTGCCAGCAGAGAACAGGGTTCCGAGCAGTACTTC CASREQGSEQYF TRBV25-1 - TRBJ2-7 few
TGTGCCAGCAGCCACTATACGGGAGAGCAGTACTTC CASSHYTGEQYF TRBV4-2 - TRBJ2-7 -
TGTGCCAGCAGCTTATTTAGGGGACCGAATGAAAAACTGTTTTTT CASSLFRGPNEKLFF TRBV7-6 - TRBJ1-4 -
TGTGCCAGCAGCCAACGACCAGGGGGTACCGAGCAGTACTTC CASSQRPGGTEQYF TRBV4-2 TRBD1 TRBJ2-7 few
TGTGCCAGCAGCGTAGCAAGCCAGACCAGCAATCAGCCCCAGCATTTT CASSVASQTSNQPQHF TRBV9 - TRBJ1-5 -
TGCGCCAGCAGCTTCCAGGGGACTGGGGCCAACGTCCTGACTTTC CASSFQGTGANVLTF TRBV5-1 - TRBJ2-6 -
TGTGCCAGCAGCGGGGTCGGGGAGCTGTTTTTT CASSGVGELFF TRBV7-8 - TRBJ2-2 -
TGTGCCAGTTCGAAGGGGGAGACCCAGTACTTC CASSKGETQYF TRBV19 - TRBJ2-5 -
TGTGCCAGAGGGGTGACTAGCGGGTCTACAGATACGCAGTATTTT CARGVTSGSTDTQYF TRBV2 TRBD2 TRBJ2-3 -
TGTGCCAGCACCACCCCGGGACAGAGGGCTTTCTTT CASTTPGQRAFF TRBV6-5 TRBD1 TRBJ1-1 once
TGCAGTGAAGCCAGGGAGAGTGGCTACACCTTC CSEARESGYTF TRBV20-1 - TRBJ1-2 few
TGTGCCAGCAGCTACGGACAGGGGGCCGTAGCTGAGCAGTTCTTC CASSYGQGAVAEQFF TRBV7-2 TRBD1 TRBJ2-1 -
TGTGCCAGCAGTCCCGGGGCTAGCGGTTCCTCTTTCTTC CASSPGASGSSFF TRBV25-1 TRBD2 TRBJ2-1 few
TGTGCCAGCAGCCAAGCCGCGGCGAACACTGAAGCTTTCTTT CASSQAAANTEAFF TRBV7-9 - TRBJ1-1 -
TGCGCCAGCAGCTTGGGACAGGCCCTCGTCGGTGAAGCTTTCTTT CASSLGQALVGEAFF TRBV5-1 - TRBJ1-1 few
TGCAGCGTTTCTTGGGGGCTAGAGACCCAGTACTTC CSVSWGLETQYF TRBV29-1 - TRBJ2-5 -
TGTGCCAGCAGTGATTTGAGGGGCCAGCCCCAGCATTTT CASSDLRGQPQHF TRBV6-1 - TRBJ1-5 few
TGTGCCAGCAGCCTCAGGGGGGACACGACCTACGAGCAGTACTTC CASSLRGDTTYEQYF TRBV5-4 - TRBJ2-7 -
TGTGCCAGCAGTTTATCGAAGTCAGGAGGGCGTGCCGGGGAGCTGTTTTTT CASSLSKSGGRAGELFF TRBV27 - TRBJ2-2 -
TGTGCCAGTAGTATACTTGATAGCAATCAGCCCCAGCATTTT CASSILDSNQPQHF TRBV19 - TRBJ1-5 -
TGTGCCAGCAGCCCAGGGGGGTACGAGCAGTACTTC CASSPGGYEQYF TRBV9 - TRBJ2-7 -
TGTGCCAGCAGGCCAAGTCCGGGACAGACTTACAATGAGCAGTTCTTC CASRPSPGQTYNEQFF TRBV7-8 TRBD1 TRBJ2-1 -
TGTGCCAGCAGCGTATGGGGGAGCACAGATACGCAGTATTTT CASSVWGSTDTQYF TRBV9 - TRBJ2-3 -
TGTGCCAGCAGTTCCAATGACAGGCTGACCCAGTACTTC CASSSNDRLTQYF TRBV28 - TRBJ2-5 -
TGTGCCAGTTCCGACGGTAGTCAGGGGACTCACTATGGCTACACCTTC CASSDGSQGTHYGYTF TRBV19 - TRBJ1-2 -